This entry describes one TCR beta chain. The data belong to a study of T cell changes during pregnancy in multiple sclerosis. The table came from immunoSEQ multiplex PCR; TCRdb's copy has only in-frame clones and leaves some out. The data show tens of thousands of clones, roughly nine tenths seen once. CDR3 length: 17 residues. Trimming took 2 bases from V and 10 from J; bases not matched to a gene: 16. CDR1 and CDR2 from the germline V gene are LNHDA and SQIVND (reference sequence). V is TRBV19 and J is TRBJ2-1, with TRBD1 identical over 8 bases. This clonotype was obtained from a female donor with multiple sclerosis, enrolled in a pregnancy study. Sequencing was performed on CD4+ T cells from peripheral blood mononuclear cells, taken before pregnancy. CDR3 loop: CASSIIRTGSLGSEQFF. DNA of the CDR3: TGTGCCAGTAGTATAATTAGGACAGGGTCCCTGGGGTCGGAGCAGTTCTTC.